The entry that follows covers one TCR beta chain sequence. This sample stems from a study of cytomegalovirus exposure and HLA in healthy donors. 60 Vbeta and 13 Jbeta primers were used in PCR. The assay was immunoSEQ multiplex PCR, and TCRdb's table has in-frame clones only and misses some. Found here are hundreds of thousands of clones, roughly 80% of them singletons; the top ten hold 0.2% to 0.25%. The receptor comes from a girl aged 2 to 9 in good health and CMV-seronegative. The specimen was PBMCs.

Written as DNA, the CDR3 is TGTGCCAGCAGCTTTCAGAGGGCCCAAGAGACCCAGTACTTC. The encoded protein is CASSFQRAQETQYF. The V and J genes are TRBV7-9 and TRBJ2-5; tentatively, D is TRBD2 (5 bases). Trimming took 3 bases from V and 1 from J, leaving 9 bases between them. The V gene's germline CDR1 is SEHNR and CDR2 FQNEAQ (reference sequence). The CDR3 totals 14 residues.